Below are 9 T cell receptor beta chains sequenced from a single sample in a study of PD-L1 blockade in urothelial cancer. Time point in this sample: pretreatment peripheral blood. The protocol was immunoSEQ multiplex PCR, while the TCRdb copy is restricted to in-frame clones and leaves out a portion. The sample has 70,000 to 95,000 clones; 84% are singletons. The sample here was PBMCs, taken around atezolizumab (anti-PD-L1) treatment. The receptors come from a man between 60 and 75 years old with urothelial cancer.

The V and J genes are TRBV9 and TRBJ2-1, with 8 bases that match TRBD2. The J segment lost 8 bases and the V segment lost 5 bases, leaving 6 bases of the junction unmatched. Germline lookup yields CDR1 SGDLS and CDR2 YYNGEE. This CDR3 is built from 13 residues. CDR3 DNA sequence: TGTGCCAGCAGATCACTAGCGGCAGATGAGCAGTTCTTC. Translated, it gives CASRSLAADEQFF.

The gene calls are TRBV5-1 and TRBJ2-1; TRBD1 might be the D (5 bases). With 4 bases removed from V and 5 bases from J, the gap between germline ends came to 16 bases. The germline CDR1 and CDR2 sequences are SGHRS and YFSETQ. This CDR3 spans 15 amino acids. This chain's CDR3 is CASSLMGRENNEQFF. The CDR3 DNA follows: TGCGCCAGCAGCCTGATGGGCAGGGAAAACAATGAGCAGTTCTTC.

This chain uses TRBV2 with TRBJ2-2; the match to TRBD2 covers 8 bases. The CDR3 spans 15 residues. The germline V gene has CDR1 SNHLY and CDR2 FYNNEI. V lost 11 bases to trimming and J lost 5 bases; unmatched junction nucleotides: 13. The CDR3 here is CAGQSSGKGTGELFF. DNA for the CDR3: TGTGCCGGACAAAGTAGCGGGAAGGGAACCGGGGAGCTGTTTTTT.

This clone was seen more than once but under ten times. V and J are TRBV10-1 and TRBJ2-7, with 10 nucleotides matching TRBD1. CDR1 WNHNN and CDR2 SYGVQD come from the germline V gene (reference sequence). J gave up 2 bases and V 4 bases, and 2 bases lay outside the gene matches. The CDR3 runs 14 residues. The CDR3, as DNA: TGCGCCAGCAGTGTGGGACAGGGGCCCTACGAGCAGTACTTC. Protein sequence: CASSVGQGPYEQYF.

CDR3 protein: CAWSVMTAMTDTQYF. CDR3 DNA: TGTGCCTGGAGTGTTATGACAGCGATGACAGATACGCAGTATTTT. The chain has TRBV30 and TRBJ2-3; D possibly corresponds to TRBD1 (5 bases). The V gene's germline CDR1 is GTSNPN and CDR2 SVGIG (reference sequence). CDR3 length: 15 residues. V was cut by 0 bases and J by 3 bases, with 13 bases left in between.

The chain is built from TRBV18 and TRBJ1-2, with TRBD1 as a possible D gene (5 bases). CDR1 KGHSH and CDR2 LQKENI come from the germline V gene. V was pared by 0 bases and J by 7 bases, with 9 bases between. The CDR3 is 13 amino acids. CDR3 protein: CASSPPSQGGYTF. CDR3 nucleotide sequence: TGTGCCAGCTCACCACCCTCTCAGGGTGGCTACACCTTC.

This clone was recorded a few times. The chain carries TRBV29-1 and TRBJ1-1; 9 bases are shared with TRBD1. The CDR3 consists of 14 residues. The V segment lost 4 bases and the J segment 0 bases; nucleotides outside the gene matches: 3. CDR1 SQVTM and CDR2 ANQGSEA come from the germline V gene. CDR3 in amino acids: CSVAGQGLNTEAFF. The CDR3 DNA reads TGCAGCGTTGCAGGACAGGGGTTGAACACTGAAGCTTTCTTT.

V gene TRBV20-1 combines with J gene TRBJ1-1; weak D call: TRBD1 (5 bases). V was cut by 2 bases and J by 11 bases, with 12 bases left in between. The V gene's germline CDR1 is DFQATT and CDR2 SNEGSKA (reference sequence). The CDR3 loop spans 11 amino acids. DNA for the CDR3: TGCAGTGCTAGACGGAGGGGAGAGGCTTTCTTT. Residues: CSARRRGEAFF.

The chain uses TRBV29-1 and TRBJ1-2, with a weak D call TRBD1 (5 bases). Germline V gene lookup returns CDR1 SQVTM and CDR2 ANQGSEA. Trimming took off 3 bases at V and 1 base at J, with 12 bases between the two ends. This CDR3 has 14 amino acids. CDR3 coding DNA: TGCAGCGTTGATAAGGGGTTGGGTAACTATGGCTACACCTTC. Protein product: CSVDKGLGNYGYTF.